This passage covers 7 T cell receptor beta chains from one sample sequenced in a study of T cell clonotyping in hematopoietic cell transplantation. Only in-frame clones appear in the TCRdb table, and some are missing; sequencing was by immunoSEQ multiplex PCR. The sample lists some 16,000 clones, just over 90% occurring once. Stated time point: recipient sample about 28 days before transplant, after cytoreduction. Sequences were derived from peripheral blood mononuclear cells, sampled before stem cell transplant. These receptors all come from a man younger than 35 with biphenotypic leukemia. Some clones in this sample may be carry-over from other donors' samples.

The V and J genes are TRBV11-2 and TRBJ2-1; TRBD1 agrees at 7 bases. Germline CDR1 and CDR2: SGHAT and FQNNGV. The CDR3 extends over 15 amino acids. J was trimmed by 0 bases and V by 1 base; bases with no gene match: 0. The CDR3 loop reads CASSLAGGSYNEQFF. In DNA form, the CDR3 reads TGTGCCAGCAGCTTAGCAGGGGGCTCCTACAATGAGCAGTTCTTC.

The chain has TRBV29-1 and TRBJ2-3, with a weak D call TRBD1 (5 bases). V was cut by 2 bases and J by 8 bases, with 14 bases left in between. Per the germline V gene, CDR1 is SQVTM and CDR2 is ANQGSEA. This CDR3 has 13 amino acids. DNA of the CDR3: TGCAGCGTTGAACGGCAGGGATTAGGTACGCAGTATTTT. This codes for CSVERQGLGTQYF.

This clone came up once. The chain has TRBV2 and TRBJ1-2; D unresolved. Looked up from germline, CDR1 is SNHLY and CDR2 is FYNNEI. Trimming shortened V by 5 bases and J by 0 bases, and 4 bases separated the two germline ends. The CDR3 is made up of 12 amino acids. CDR3 in amino acids: CASSWANYGYTF. DNA of the CDR3: TGTGCCAGCAGTTGGGCTAACTATGGCTACACCTTC.

The chain combines TRBV29-1 with TRBJ1-2, with D maybe TRBD1 (5 bases). The V gene's germline CDR1 is SQVTM and CDR2 ANQGSEA. The germline V and J ends were trimmed by 1 base and 2 bases, with 8 bases remaining between them. This CDR3 is built from 13 residues. CDR3 residues: CSVEGAGNYGYTF. The DNA of the CDR3 is TGCAGCGTTGAAGGAGCAGGGAACTATGGCTACACCTTC.

This clone has just one count. The chain joins TRBV5-1 to TRBJ1-6, with a possible D match to TRBD1 (6 bases). The germline V gene has CDR1 SGHRS and CDR2 YFSETQ. The CDR3 contains 17 residues. Trimming removed 0 bases from V and 2 bases from J, with 12 bases in between. CDR3 DNA: TGCGCCAGCAGCTTGGTGGGGGGCATTGCCTATAATTCACCCCTCCACTTT. It is translated as CASSLVGGIAYNSPLHF.

J is TRBJ1-1 and V is TRBV6-6; 8 nucleotides agree with TRBD1. Germline V lookup: CDR1 MNHNY, CDR2 SVGAGI (reference sequence). CDR3 size: 15 residues. V was pared by 6 bases and J by 3 bases, with 9 bases of the junction left unmatched. CDR3 in DNA: TGTGCCAGCAGCATCGGACAGGGCGGGCACACTGAAGCTTTCTTT. This encodes CASSIGQGGHTEAFF.

The chain joins TRBV5-1 to TRBJ2-7; 12 bases match TRBD1. Germline V gene data show CDR1 as SGHRS and CDR2 as YFSETQ. Unmatched junction bases numbered 4, after V lost 0 bases and J lost 6 bases. The CDR3 totals 15 residues. CDR3 region: CASSLGGQGASEQYF. The CDR3 region has the DNA TGCGCCAGCAGCTTGGGGGGACAGGGGGCCAGCGAGCAGTACTTC.